The T cell receptor (beta chain) described here comes from a study of blood T cell repertoires in COVID-19. Turning to the study itself: The analysed material was cDNA or gDNA that came from T cells, B-cell-depleted T cells, or PBMCs.

Data came from immunoSEQ multiplex PCR; TCRdb stores just in-frame clones and leaves some out. Of a few hundred thousand clones detected, roughly 88% appear once; the ten largest clones hold more than 2%. V gave up 6 bases and J gave up 8 bases; unmatched junction bases: 8. Germline-derived CDR1 and CDR2 are ENHRY and SYGVKD. CDR3 length equals 13 residues. The study recruited people aged roughly 18 to 89 years across more than 20 US areas. The sample was PBMCs or T cells enriched from blood (not recorded which). This clonotype was obtained from a man aged 25 to 45 who had recovered from COVID-19. The V and J genes are TRBV10-3 and TRBJ1-2, with TRBD1 matching over 8 bases. The CDR3 region has the DNA TGTGCCATCAGGAAAAACAGGGGGACGGGCTACACCTTC. Translation gives CAIRKNRGTGYTF.